Given below is one T cell receptor (beta chain) in context. The entry originates in a study of T cell responses to AZD1222 COVID-19 vaccine. Generated by immunoSEQ multiplex PCR, the TCRdb table keeps only in-frame clones and is missing some. The repertoire holds around 170,000 clones, with approximately 91% as singletons. Germline CDR1 KGHSH, CDR2 LQKENI. The length of the CDR3 is 14 residues. V lost 5 bases to trimming and J lost 0 bases, with 10 bases between them. This clonotype was sampled from an adult in good health. The chain combines TRBV18 with TRBJ1-1; possible D gene TRBD1, 5 bases. The specimen comprised peripheral blood, sampled on day 0 of AZD1222 vaccination. CDR3: CASSSQTVNTEAFF. CDR3 in DNA: TGTGCCAGCTCATCACAGACAGTGAACACTGAAGCTTTCTTT. The variable domain in full, with the rest retrieved from reference TRBV18 and TRBJ1-1, is NAGVMQNPRHLVRRRGQEARLRCSPMKGHSHVYWYRQLPEEGLKFMVYLQKENIIDESGMPKERFSAEFPKEGPSILRIQQVVRGDSAAYFCASSSQTVNTEAFFGQGTRLTVV.